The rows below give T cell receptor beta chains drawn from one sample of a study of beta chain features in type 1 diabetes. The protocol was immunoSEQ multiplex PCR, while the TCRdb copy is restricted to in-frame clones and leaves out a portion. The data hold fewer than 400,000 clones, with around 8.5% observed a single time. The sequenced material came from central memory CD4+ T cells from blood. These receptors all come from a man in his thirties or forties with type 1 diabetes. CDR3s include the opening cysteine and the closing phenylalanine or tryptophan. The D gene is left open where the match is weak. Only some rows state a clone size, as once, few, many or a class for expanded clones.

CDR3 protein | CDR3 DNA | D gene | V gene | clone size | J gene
CASSQDPGAYEQYF | TGCGCCAGCAGCCAAGACCCGGGGGCTTACGAGCAGTACTTC | NA | TRBV4-3 | NA | TRBJ2-7
CASSSTGWTQYF | TGTGCCAGCAGCTCGACGGGGTGGACGCAGTATTTT | NA | TRBV7-9 | medium-sized | TRBJ2-3
CASSPGPQETQYF | TGTGCCAGCTCACCGGGTCCTCAAGAGACCCAGTACTTC | NA | TRBV18 | NA | TRBJ2-5
CAWSSREEQFF | TGTGCCTGGAGTTCGAGGGAAGAGCAGTTCTTC | NA | TRBV30 | NA | TRBJ2-1
CASSLEAGGTDTQYF | TGTGCCAGCAGCTTAGAGGCAGGGGGCACAGATACGCAGTATTTT | NA | TRBV7-9 | few | TRBJ2-3
CASSVSTPSNEQFF | TGTGCCAGCAGCGTAAGCACACCCTCCAATGAGCAGTTCTTC | NA | TRBV9 | few | TRBJ2-1
CASSQEGRVGHEQYF | TGTGCCAGCAGCCAAGAGGGCAGGGTGGGCCACGAGCAGTACTTC | NA | TRBV7-2 | few | TRBJ2-7
CASSVALAGSPGELFF | TGTGCCAGCAGCGTAGCGCTAGCGGGGAGTCCCGGGGAGCTGTTTTTT | TRBD2 | TRBV9 | many | TRBJ2-2
CASSLEGQGVLETQYF | TGTGCCAGCAGCTTGGAAGGACAGGGGGTTTTGGAGACCCAGTACTTC | TRBD1 | TRBV5-6 | few | TRBJ2-5
CASSLDIFNTGELFF | TGCGCCAGCAGCTTGGACATATTTAACACCGGGGAGCTGTTTTTT | NA | TRBV5-1 | NA | TRBJ2-2
CASGRQGAEKLFF | TGTGCCAGCGGTCGACAGGGGGCTGAAAAACTGTTTTTT | TRBD1 | TRBV28 | few | TRBJ1-4
CSATGTGSYEQYF | TGCAGCGCAACCGGGACAGGGTCCTACGAGCAGTACTTC | TRBD1 | TRBV29-1 | few | TRBJ2-7
CASSLDRLSSYEQYF | TGTGCCAGCAGCTTAGATCGGCTCAGCTCCTACGAGCAGTACTTC | NA | TRBV11-2 | few | TRBJ2-7
CASSPQVASLGTQYF | TGTGCCAGCAGCCCCCAGGTTGCTAGCCTGGGGACGCAGTATTTT | NA | TRBV9 | NA | TRBJ2-3
CSAGQGHTGELFF | TGCAGCGCTGGACAGGGGCACACCGGGGAGCTGTTTTTT | TRBD1 | TRBV29-1 | many | TRBJ2-2
CSVEASGGEQYF | TGCAGCGTTGAAGCTTCCGGTGGAGAGCAGTACTTC | NA | TRBV29-1 | NA | TRBJ2-7
CASSEDRVYSPLHF | TGTGCCAGCAGTGAAGACAGGGTATATTCACCCCTCCACTTT | NA | TRBV2 | NA | TRBJ1-6
CASMGVFSGNQPQHF | TGTGCCAGCATGGGCGTCTTCAGTGGCAATCAGCCCCAGCATTTT | NA | TRBV6-1 | NA | TRBJ1-5
CASSYSWDTEAFF | TGTGCCAGCAGTTACTCGTGGGACACTGAAGCTTTCTTT | NA | TRBV6-5 | NA | TRBJ1-1
CASRLGQGNYGYTF | TGTGCAAGTCGCTTAGGACAGGGGAACTATGGCTACACCTTC | NA | TRBV12-2 | few | TRBJ1-2
CAISVGLADHNEQFF | TGTGCCATCAGTGTCGGACTAGCAGATCACAATGAGCAGTTCTTC | TRBD2 | TRBV10-3 | NA | TRBJ2-1
CASSVLGNEQFF | TGTGCCAGCAGCGTTCTCGGCAATGAGCAGTTCTTC | NA | TRBV9 | NA | TRBJ2-1
CASSLGGQPVDTQYF | TGTGCCAGCAGCTTAGGGGGACAACCCGTAGATACGCAGTATTTT | NA | TRBV7-2 | NA | TRBJ2-3
CASSQDRGRISETQYF | TGTGCCAGCAGCCAAGACAGGGGGCGCATCTCGGAGACCCAGTACTTC | TRBD1 | TRBV14 | NA | TRBJ2-5
CASSYGRLEGETQYF | TGCGCCAGCAGCTACGGGCGACTTGAGGGGGAGACCCAGTACTTC | NA | TRBV4-3 | NA | TRBJ2-5
CASSQEELSTDTQYF | TGTGCCAGCAGCCAAGAGGAACTTAGCACAGATACGCAGTATTTT | NA | TRBV4-2 | few | TRBJ2-3
CAWAFSLHYGYTF | TGTGCCTGGGCCTTTTCTCTTCACTATGGCTACACCTTC | NA | TRBV30 | NA | TRBJ1-2
CASREQGNQPQHF | TGTGCCAGTAGGGAACAGGGAAATCAGCCCCAGCATTTT | NA | TRBV19 | NA | TRBJ1-5
CASSLSLGSVNEQFF | TGTGCCAGCAGCCTAAGTCTAGGGTCAGTAAATGAGCAGTTCTTC | NA | TRBV11-3 | NA | TRBJ2-1
CASSLTESVNQPQHF | TGTGCCAGCAGCTTAACTGAAAGTGTAAATCAGCCCCAGCATTTT | NA | TRBV7-2 | few | TRBJ1-5
CASSNQDTQYF | TGTGCCAGTAGTAACCAAGATACGCAGTATTTT | NA | TRBV19 | NA | TRBJ2-3
CASSVAQGRSSPLHF | TGTGCCAGCAGCGTCGCACAGGGGAGGAGTTCACCCCTCCACTTT | TRBD1 | TRBV9 | few | TRBJ1-6
CASSLIRTSGGETQYF | TGTGCCAGCAGCCTCATCAGGACTAGCGGGGGGGAGACCCAGTACTTC | TRBD2 | TRBV11-2 | NA | TRBJ2-5
CASSLDYLSTDTQYF | TGTGCCAGCAGCCTGGACTACCTTAGCACAGATACGCAGTATTTT | NA | TRBV7-9 | few | TRBJ2-3
CASSPGGGRDQPQHF | TGCGCCAGCAGCCCCGGGGGTGGTAGGGATCAGCCCCAGCATTTT | NA | TRBV4-1 | NA | TRBJ1-5
CASSLMGQGLQETQYF | TGTGCCAGCAGCCTCATGGGACAGGGGTTACAAGAGACCCAGTACTTC | TRBD1 | TRBV5-5 | few | TRBJ2-5
CASSNRGGNYGYTF | TGTGCCAGTAGTAACAGGGGTGGCAACTATGGCTACACCTTC | TRBD1 | TRBV19 | few | TRBJ1-2
CSVEDPRGMIWGYTF | TGCAGCGTTGAAGATCCGCGGGGGATGATCTGGGGCTACACCTTC | NA | TRBV29-1 | NA | TRBJ1-2
CASSPVSGPTDTQYF | TGCGCCAGCAGCCCGGTTAGCGGGCCCACAGATACGCAGTATTTT | TRBD2 | TRBV5-1 | NA | TRBJ2-3
CASSLVLSSTDTQYF | TGTGCCAGCAGCTTAGTCCTTTCTAGCACAGATACGCAGTATTTT | NA | TRBV11-2 | NA | TRBJ2-3
CASSPIEGVTYEQYF | TGTGCCAGCTCACCAATTGAGGGAGTTACCTACGAGCAGTACTTC | NA | TRBV18 | NA | TRBJ2-7
CASSFLARGRNQPQHF | TGTGCCAGCAGTTTTTTGGCCAGGGGACGCAATCAGCCCCAGCATTTT | NA | TRBV28 | few | TRBJ1-5
CASSLTGRAATDTQYF | TGTGCCAGTAGTCTGACAGGAAGGGCGGCAACAGATACGCAGTATTTT | NA | TRBV19 | many | TRBJ2-3
CASSLRGGGTNEKLFF | TGTGCCAGCAGCTTACGGGGGGGCGGCACTAATGAAAAACTGTTTTTT | NA | TRBV7-2 | few | TRBJ1-4
CAISESATSGQETQYF | TGTGCCATCAGTGAGTCCGCGACTAGCGGACAAGAGACCCAGTACTTC | TRBD2 | TRBV10-3 | few | TRBJ2-5